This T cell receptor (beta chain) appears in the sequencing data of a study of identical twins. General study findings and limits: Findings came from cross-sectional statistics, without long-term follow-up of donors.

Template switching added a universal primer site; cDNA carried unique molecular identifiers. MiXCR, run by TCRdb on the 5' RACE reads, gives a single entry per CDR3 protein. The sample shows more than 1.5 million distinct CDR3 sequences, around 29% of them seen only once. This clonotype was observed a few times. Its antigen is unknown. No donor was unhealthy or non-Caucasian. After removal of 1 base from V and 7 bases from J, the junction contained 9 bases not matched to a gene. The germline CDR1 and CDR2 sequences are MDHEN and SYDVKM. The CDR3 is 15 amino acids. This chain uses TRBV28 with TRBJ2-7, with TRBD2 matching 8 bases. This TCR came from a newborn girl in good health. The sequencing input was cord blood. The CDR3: CASSLLAGGGNEQYF. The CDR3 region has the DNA TGTGCCAGCAGTTTATTGGCGGGAGGTGGGAATGAGCAGTACTTC.